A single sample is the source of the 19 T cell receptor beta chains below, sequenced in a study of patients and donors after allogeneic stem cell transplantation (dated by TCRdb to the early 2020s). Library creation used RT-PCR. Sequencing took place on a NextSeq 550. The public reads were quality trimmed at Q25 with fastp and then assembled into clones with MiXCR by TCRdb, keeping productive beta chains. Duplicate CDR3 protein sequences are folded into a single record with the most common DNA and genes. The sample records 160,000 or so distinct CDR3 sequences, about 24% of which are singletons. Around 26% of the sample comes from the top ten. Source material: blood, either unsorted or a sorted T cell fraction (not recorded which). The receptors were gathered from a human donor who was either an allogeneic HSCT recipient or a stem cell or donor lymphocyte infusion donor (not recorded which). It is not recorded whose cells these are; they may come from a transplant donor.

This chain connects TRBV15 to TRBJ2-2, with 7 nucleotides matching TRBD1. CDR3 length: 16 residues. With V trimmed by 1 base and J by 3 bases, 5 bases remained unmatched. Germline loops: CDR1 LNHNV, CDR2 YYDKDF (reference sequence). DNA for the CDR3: TGTGCCACCAGCAGAGCCGTGACAGGGTACACCGGGGAGCTGTTTTTT. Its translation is CATSRAVTGYTGELFF.

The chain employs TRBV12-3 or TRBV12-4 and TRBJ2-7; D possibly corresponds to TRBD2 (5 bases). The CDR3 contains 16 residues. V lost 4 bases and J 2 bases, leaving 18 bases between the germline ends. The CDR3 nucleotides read TGTGCCAGCAGTTCCCTGACCGGGGATGTCGCCTACGAGCAGTACTTC. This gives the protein CASSSLTGDVAYEQYF.

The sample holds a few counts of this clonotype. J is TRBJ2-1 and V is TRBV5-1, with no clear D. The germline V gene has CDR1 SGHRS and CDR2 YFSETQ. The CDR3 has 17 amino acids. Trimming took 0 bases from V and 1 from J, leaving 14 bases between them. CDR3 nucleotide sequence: TGCGCCAGCAGCTTGGTGTCAGGTAGTGTTTCCTACAATGAGCAGTTCTTC. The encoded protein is CASSLVSGSVSYNEQFF.

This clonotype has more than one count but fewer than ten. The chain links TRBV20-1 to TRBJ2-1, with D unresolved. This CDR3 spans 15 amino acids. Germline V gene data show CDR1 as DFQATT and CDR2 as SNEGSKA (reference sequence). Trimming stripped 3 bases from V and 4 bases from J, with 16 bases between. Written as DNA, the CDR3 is TGCAGTGCTAGTCCCCGATACAGAGTATACAATGAGCAGTTCTTC. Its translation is CSASPRYRVYNEQFF.

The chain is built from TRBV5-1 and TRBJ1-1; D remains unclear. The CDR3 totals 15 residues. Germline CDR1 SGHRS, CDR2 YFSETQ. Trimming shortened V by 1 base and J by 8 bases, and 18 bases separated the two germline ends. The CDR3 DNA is TGCGCCAGCAGCTTGTTTGGGGTAGGTGAGGAGGAAGCTTTCTTT. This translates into CASSLFGVGEEEAFF.

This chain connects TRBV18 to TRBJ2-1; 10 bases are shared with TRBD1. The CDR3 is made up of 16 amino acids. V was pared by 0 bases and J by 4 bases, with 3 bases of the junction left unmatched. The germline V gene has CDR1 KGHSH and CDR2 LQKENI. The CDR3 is CASSPPMGQGYNEQFF. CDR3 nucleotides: TGTGCCAGCTCACCACCTATGGGACAGGGGTACAATGAGCAGTTCTTC.

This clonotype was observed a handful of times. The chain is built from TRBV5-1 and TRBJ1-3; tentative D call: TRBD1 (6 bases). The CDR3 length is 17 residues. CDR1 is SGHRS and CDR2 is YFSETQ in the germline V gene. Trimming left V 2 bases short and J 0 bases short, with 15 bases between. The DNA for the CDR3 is TGCGCCAGCAGCTTATCCACCGGGACACGCTCTGGAAACACCATATATTTT. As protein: CASSLSTGTRSGNTIYF.

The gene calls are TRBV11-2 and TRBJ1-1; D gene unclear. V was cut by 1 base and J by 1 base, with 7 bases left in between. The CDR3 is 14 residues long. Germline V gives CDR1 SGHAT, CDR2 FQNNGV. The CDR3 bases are TGTGCCAGCAGCTTAGCCCCCAGGAACACTGAAGCTTTCTTT. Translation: CASSLAPRNTEAFF.

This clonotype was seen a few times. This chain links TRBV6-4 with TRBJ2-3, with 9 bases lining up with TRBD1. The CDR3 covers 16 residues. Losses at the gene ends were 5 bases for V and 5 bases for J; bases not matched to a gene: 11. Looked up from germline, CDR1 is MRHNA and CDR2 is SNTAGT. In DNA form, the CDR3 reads TGTGCCAGCAGTTACCGGACAGGGGCCCCTAAAGATACGCAGTATTTT. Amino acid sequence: CASSYRTGAPKDTQYF.

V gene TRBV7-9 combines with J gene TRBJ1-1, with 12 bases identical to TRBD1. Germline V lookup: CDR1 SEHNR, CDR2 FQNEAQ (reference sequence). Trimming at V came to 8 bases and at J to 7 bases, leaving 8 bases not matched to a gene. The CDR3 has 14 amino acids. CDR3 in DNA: TGTGCCAGCGCTTGGGACAGGGGGCATAGTGAAGCTTTCTTT. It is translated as CASAWDRGHSEAFF.

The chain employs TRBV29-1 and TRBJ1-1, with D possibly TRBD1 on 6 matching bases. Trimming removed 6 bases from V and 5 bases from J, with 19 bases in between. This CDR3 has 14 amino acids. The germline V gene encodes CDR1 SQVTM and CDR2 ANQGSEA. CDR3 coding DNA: TGCAGCGTCCCCGCCCAGGGGCGAAGGACTGAAGCTTTCTTT. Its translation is CSVPAQGRRTEAFF.

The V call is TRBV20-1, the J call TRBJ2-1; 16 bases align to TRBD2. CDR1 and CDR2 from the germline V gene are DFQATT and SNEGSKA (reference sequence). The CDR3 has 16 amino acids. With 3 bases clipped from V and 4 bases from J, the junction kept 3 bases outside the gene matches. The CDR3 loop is CSASGTSGRGYNEQFF. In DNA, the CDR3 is TGCAGTGCTAGTGGGACTAGCGGGAGGGGATACAATGAGCAGTTCTTC.

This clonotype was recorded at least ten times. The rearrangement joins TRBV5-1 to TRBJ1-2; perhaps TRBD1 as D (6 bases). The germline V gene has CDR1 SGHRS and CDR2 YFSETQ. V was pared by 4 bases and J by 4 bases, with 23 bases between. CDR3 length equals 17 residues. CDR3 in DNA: TGCGCCAGCAGCCGTAGAACACTACAGGGTTCAGTCTATGGCTACACCTTC. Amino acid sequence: CASSRRTLQGSVYGYTF.

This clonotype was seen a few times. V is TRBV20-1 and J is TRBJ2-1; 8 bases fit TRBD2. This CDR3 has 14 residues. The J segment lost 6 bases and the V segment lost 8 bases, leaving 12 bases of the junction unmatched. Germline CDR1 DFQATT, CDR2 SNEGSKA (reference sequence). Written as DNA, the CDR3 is TGCAGTTGTGATCGCCTAGCGGGTTTCAATGAGCAGTTCTTC. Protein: CSCDRLAGFNEQFF.

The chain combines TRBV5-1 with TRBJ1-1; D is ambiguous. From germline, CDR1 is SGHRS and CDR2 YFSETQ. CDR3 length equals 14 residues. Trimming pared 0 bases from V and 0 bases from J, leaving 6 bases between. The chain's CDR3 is CASSLGSLNTEAFF. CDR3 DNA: TGCGCCAGCAGCTTGGGCAGCCTGAACACTGAAGCTTTCTTT.

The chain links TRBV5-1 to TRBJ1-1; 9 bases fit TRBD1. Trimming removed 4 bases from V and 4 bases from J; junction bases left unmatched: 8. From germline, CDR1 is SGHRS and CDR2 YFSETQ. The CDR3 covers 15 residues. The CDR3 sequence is CASSVTGGAGTEAFF. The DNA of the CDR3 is TGCGCCAGCAGCGTTACAGGGGGCGCAGGCACTGAAGCTTTCTTT.

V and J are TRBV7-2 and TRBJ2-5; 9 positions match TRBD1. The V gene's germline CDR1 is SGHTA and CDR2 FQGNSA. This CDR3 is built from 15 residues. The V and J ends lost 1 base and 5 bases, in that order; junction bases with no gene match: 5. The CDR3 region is CASSLGTGVGETQYF. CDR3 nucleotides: TGTGCCAGCAGCTTAGGGACAGGGGTAGGGGAGACCCAGTACTTC.

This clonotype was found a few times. CDR3 DNA: TGTGCCACCAGTGATTTCCGCACAGGGGGGAGAGAGACCCAGTACTTC. Translated, it gives CATSDFRTGGRETQYF. The chain combines TRBV24-1 with TRBJ2-5, with 8 nucleotides matching TRBD1. The junction had 7 bases not matched to a gene; V was cut back by 1 base and J by 4 bases. CDR1 and CDR2 from the germline V gene are KGHDR and SFDVKD. The length of the CDR3 is 16 residues.

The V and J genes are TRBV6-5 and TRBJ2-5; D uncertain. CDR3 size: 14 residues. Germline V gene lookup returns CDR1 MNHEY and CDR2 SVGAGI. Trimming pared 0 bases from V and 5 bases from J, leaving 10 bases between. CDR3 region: CASSYSRLSETQYF. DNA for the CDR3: TGTGCCAGCAGTTACTCCCGGCTAAGCGAGACCCAGTACTTC.